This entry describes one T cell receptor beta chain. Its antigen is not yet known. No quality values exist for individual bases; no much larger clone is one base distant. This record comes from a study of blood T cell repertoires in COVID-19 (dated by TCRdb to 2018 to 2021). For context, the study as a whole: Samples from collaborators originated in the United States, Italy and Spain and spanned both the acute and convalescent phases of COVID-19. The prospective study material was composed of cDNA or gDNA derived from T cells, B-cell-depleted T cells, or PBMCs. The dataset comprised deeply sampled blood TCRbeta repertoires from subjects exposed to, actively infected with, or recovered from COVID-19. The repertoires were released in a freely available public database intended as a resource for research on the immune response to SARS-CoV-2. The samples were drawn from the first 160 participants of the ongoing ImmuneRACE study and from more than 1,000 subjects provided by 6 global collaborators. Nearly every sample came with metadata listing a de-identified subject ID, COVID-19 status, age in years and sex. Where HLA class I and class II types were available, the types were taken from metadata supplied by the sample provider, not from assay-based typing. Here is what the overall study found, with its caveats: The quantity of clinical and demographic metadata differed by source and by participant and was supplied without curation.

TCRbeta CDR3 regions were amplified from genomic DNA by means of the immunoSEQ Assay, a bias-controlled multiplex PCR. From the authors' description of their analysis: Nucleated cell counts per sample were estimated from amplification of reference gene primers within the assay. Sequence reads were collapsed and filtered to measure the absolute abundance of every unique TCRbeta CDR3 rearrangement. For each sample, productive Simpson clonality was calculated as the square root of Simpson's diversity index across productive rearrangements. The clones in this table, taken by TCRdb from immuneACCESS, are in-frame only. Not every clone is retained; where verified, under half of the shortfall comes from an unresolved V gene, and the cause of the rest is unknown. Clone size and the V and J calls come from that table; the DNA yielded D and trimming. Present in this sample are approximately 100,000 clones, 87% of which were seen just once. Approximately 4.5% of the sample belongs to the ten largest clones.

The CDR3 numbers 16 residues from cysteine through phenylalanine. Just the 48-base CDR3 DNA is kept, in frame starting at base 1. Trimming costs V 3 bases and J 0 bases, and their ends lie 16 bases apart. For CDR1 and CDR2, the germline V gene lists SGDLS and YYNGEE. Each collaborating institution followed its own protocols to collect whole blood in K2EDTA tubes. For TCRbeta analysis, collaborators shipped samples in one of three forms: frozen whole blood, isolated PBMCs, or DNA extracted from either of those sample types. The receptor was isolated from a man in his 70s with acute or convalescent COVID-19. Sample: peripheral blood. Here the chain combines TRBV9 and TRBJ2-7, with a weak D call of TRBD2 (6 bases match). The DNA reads TGTGCCAGCAGCGGCAACCCACTAGCCAACTCCTACGAGCAGTACTTC. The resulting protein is CASSGNPLANSYEQYF.